This record concerns one T cell receptor beta chain sequence. Its specificity is not known. Measured with immunoSEQ multiplex PCR; TCRdb has only the in-frame clones, and not every one. There are approximately 65,000 clones in the sample; about 91% occur only once, and 0.8% to 1% lies in the top ten. The sample originates from a study of T cell clones after liver transplantation. Study details: Patients counted as tolerant after at least one year off all immunosuppression, enzymes not exceeding twice normal.

Study-level findings and limits: Rather than being deleted, graft donor-reactive T cells may have moved into the graft.

The sample in question was CD4+ T cells from blood, obtained less than 28 months after liver transplant. The TCR comes from a human patient who received a liver transplant. Some T cells may trace back to the graft donor.

CDR3 DNA: TGCGCCAGCAGCTCTGGACAGGCCGCCCGGGCCCTCCACTTT. The encoded protein is CASSSGQAARALHF. This sequence joins TRBV5-1 and TRBJ1-6; 7 bases match TRBD1. The CDR3 spans 14 residues. Per germline, CDR1 SGHRS and CDR2 YFSETQ. V lost 3 bases to trimming and J lost 14 bases; unmatched junction nucleotides: 11.